Here is one T cell receptor (beta chain) with its context. These data originate in a study of technical replicates of blood from a handful of donors. TCRdb's copy holds only in-frame clones and misses some; the assay was immunoSEQ multiplex PCR. Counted here are roughly 85,000 clones, about 93% occurring once; the ten biggest clones make up roughly 0.28%. There are 14 residues in the CDR3. The germline V gene has CDR1 LNHDA and CDR2 SQIVND (reference sequence). V lost 10 bases to trimming and J lost 3 bases, with 16 bases between them. This TCR derives from a human donor in good health. The V and J genes are TRBV19 and TRBJ1-5, with a weak D call TRBD1 (6 bases). Material for sequencing was T cells isolated from PBMCs. In DNA, the CDR3 is TGTGCCACCTCCCCGGGACAAGTCAATCAGCCCCAGCATTTT. Residues: CATSPGQVNQPQHF.